The 27 T cell receptor beta chains in this list originate from one sample, sequenced in a study of response to subunit inactivated influenza vaccine (dated by TCRdb to the late 2010s). Libraries were constructed by RT-PCR. Sequencing used an Illumina HiSeq 2500. In TCRdb, the public reads were trimmed at Q25 with fastp and aligned with MiXCR, with productive beta chains retained. Rows with one shared CDR3 protein collapse into an entry with the most common genes and DNA. The sample yields hundreds of thousands of distinct CDR3 sequences; approximately 12% were counted once. The leading ten clones occupy roughly 10% of the sample. The specimen comprised PBMCs from blood, sampled on the day of vaccination. These receptors originate from a man aged 45 to 65 who received an inactivated influenza vaccine. Donor details come from another sample of the same person, matched by shared clones.

This clonotype was found many times. The chain joins TRBV5-1 to TRBJ2-1; 7 bases agree with TRBD1. Trimming took 7 bases from V and 8 from J; bases not matched to a gene: 3. The CDR3 spans 11 residues. Germline lookup yields CDR1 SGHRS and CDR2 YFSETQ. This chain's CDR3 is CASRGQYEQFF. For the CDR3, the DNA is TGCGCCAGCCGGGGACAGTATGAGCAGTTCTTC.

This clonotype was observed a handful of times. This rearrangement joins TRBV7-9 to TRBJ1-2; TRBD1 aligns across 7 bases. The germline V gene has CDR1 SEHNR and CDR2 FQNEAQ (reference sequence). V shed 3 bases, J shed 0 bases, and the junction held 4 bases outside the gene matches. This CDR3 spans 15 amino acids. DNA of the CDR3: TGTGCCAGCAGCTTTAGGGACAGCACTAACTATGGCTACACCTTC. Translating it yields CASSFRDSTNYGYTF. The full variable domain, with the rest looked up from reference TRBV7-9 and TRBJ1-2, is DTGVSQNPRHKITKRGQNVTFRCDPISEHNRLYWYRQTLGQGPEFLTYFQNEAQLEKSRLLSDRFSAERPKGSFSTLEIQRTEQGDSAMYLCASSFRDSTNYGYTFGSGTRLTVV.

This chain connects TRBV20-1 to TRBJ2-5; D possibly corresponds to TRBD2 (6 bases). This CDR3 spans 15 amino acids. The V end was cut by 0 bases, the J end by 1 base, with 12 bases between. The germline gives CDR1 DFQATT, CDR2 SNEGSKA (reference sequence). This CDR3 is CSARDSGGVQETQYF. The CDR3 coding sequence is TGCAGTGCTAGAGATAGTGGCGGGGTCCAAGAGACCCAGTACTTC.

This clonotype was observed a few times. V usage is TRBV29-1 and J usage is TRBJ1-2, with TRBD1 matching 7 bases. CDR3 length equals 14 residues. Per the germline V gene, CDR1 is SQVTM and CDR2 is ANQGSEA. V shed 1 base, J shed 7 bases, and the junction held 9 bases outside the gene matches. In DNA, the CDR3 is TGCAGCGTTGAAGCGGGGGGACAGTTCTCTGGCTACACCTTC. It encodes CSVEAGGQFSGYTF.

V is TRBV4-1 and J is TRBJ2-4; TRBD1 might be the D (6 bases). The CDR3 has 13 residues. Deletions cut 3 bases from V and 8 bases from J, with 11 bases between. Germline values: CDR1 MGHRA, CDR2 YSYEKL. CDR3 in DNA: TGCGCCAGCAGCCAGGCCTGGGGGCACATTCAGTACTTC. As protein: CASSQAWGHIQYF.

This clonotype has a count of ten or more. The CDR3 nucleotides read TGTGCCAGCAGAATTACAGGGCCAGCTAGCGAGCAGTACTTC. As protein: CASRITGPASEQYF. The rearrangement links TRBV6-2 or TRBV6-3 to TRBJ2-7; possibly TRBD1 for D (6 bases). The CDR3 contains 14 residues. Germline V gives CDR1 MNHEY, CDR2 SVGEGT. V lost 6 bases, J lost 6 bases, and 18 bases lay in between.

This clonotype was counted only a few times. The J gene is TRBJ1-5, the V gene TRBV6-2 or TRBV6-3; the D gene is possibly TRBD1 (5 bases). The germline V gene has CDR1 MNHEY and CDR2 SVGEGT. The germline V and J ends were trimmed by 7 bases and 0 bases, with 16 bases remaining between them. This CDR3 has 16 residues. The CDR3 DNA reads as TGTGCCAGCACCGGCCTACAGGATCTTAGCAATCAGCCCCAGCATTTT. Translating it yields CASTGLQDLSNQPQHF.

Only a few counts were recorded for this clonotype. The genes are TRBV20-1 and TRBJ2-3, with 8 bases lining up with TRBD1. The germline CDR1 and CDR2 sequences are DFQATT and SNEGSKA (reference sequence). This CDR3 is built from 14 residues. Unmatched junction bases numbered 9, after V lost 6 bases and J lost 4 bases. DNA of the CDR3: TGCAGTGCAAAGCAGGGGGCGCATGCAGATACGCAGTATTTT. Its translation: CSAKQGAHADTQYF.

Ten or more counts support this clonotype. The chain employs TRBV4-2 and TRBJ2-1, with TRBD2 matching 15 bases. The CDR3 is 20 amino acids. Per the germline V gene, CDR1 is LGHNA and CDR2 is YNFKEQ. The V segment lost 1 base and the J segment 6 bases; nucleotides outside the gene matches: 13. The CDR3 bases are TGTGCCAGCAGCCAAGTTATGGGACTAGCGGGAGGATCGAGTCCCAATGAGCAGTTCTTC. It codes for CASSQVMGLAGGSSPNEQFF.

The rearrangement joins TRBV11-3 to TRBJ2-7, with D maybe TRBD1 (6 bases). V lost 3 bases and J lost 4, with 10 bases in between. CDR3 length: 13 residues. From germline, CDR1 is SGHNT and CDR2 YENEEA. The CDR3 reads CASSLNTGYEQYF. The CDR3 DNA is TGTGCCAGCAGCTTGAACACAGGGTACGAGCAGTACTTC.

The J gene is TRBJ2-5, the V gene TRBV12-3 or TRBV12-4; tentatively, D is TRBD1 (5 bases). This CDR3 is built from 15 residues. V shed 3 bases and J shed 2 bases, with 13 bases lying between them. CDR3 DNA: TGTGCCAGCAGTTTCCCAGGGTTTGGGCAAGAGACCCAGTACTTC. This codes for CASSFPGFGQETQYF.

The chain has TRBV7-2 and TRBJ2-3; D might be TRBD2 (6 bases). The V gene lost 0 bases and the J gene lost 6 bases, with 13 bases spanning the gap. The CDR3 is 15 residues long. Germline V CDR1 and CDR2: SGHTA, FQGNSA. In nucleotides, the CDR3 is TGTGCCAGCAGCTTAGCGGGGGGACTCCGCGATACGCAGTATTTT. This codes for CASSLAGGLRDTQYF.

This clonotype was counted a few times. This rearrangement joins TRBV20-1 to TRBJ1-1; TRBD1 matches at 7 bases. This CDR3 is 15 amino acids long. V was clipped by 3 bases and J by 5 bases; unmatched bases: 12. CDR1 and CDR2 from the germline V gene are DFQATT and SNEGSKA (reference sequence). CDR3 amino acids: CSASPADRDFTEAFF. In nucleotides, the CDR3 is TGCAGTGCTAGCCCGGCCGACAGGGATTTTACTGAAGCTTTCTTT.

This clonotype was found a few times. This chain uses TRBV29-1 with TRBJ1-1; D not resolved. The CDR3 is made up of 14 amino acids. V was trimmed by 4 bases and J by 2 bases, leaving 14 bases between them. The germline V gene has CDR1 SQVTM and CDR2 ANQGSEA. The CDR3 loop is CSVGTVIINTEAFF. The CDR3 DNA reads as TGCAGCGTTGGAACAGTAATAATAAACACTGAAGCTTTCTTT.

The rearrangement joins TRBV18 to TRBJ2-1, with D hard to call. This CDR3 comprises 14 residues. Germline-derived CDR1 and CDR2 are KGHSH and LQKENI. V dropped 2 bases and J dropped 4 bases, with 9 bases sitting between them. CDR3 residues: CASSPSVGYNEQFF. The CDR3 DNA is TGTGCCAGCTCACCATCGGTCGGATACAATGAGCAGTTCTTC.

The genes are TRBV6-1 and TRBJ2-3, with D perhaps matching TRBD2 (5 bases). Germline V lookup: CDR1 MNHNS, CDR2 SASEGT. The CDR3 contains 14 residues. The V gene lost 4 bases and the J gene lost 4 bases, with 12 bases spanning the gap. The CDR3 region has the DNA TGTGCCAGCAGTGCCCGAGGGATGGCAGATACGCAGTATTTT. Its translation: CASSARGMADTQYF.

The V call is TRBV4-3, the J call TRBJ2-7; D might be TRBD2 (6 bases). V was shortened by 4 bases and J by 2 bases, with 15 bases between the two germline ends. Germline assignment: CDR1 LGHNA and CDR2 YSLEER. The length of the CDR3 is 15 residues. The CDR3 is CASSPGGVPAYEQYF. CDR3 nucleotides: TGCGCCAGCAGCCCAGGAGGGGTCCCCGCCTACGAGCAGTACTTC.

This clonotype has only a few counts. The J gene is TRBJ2-7, the V gene TRBV4-1; possible D gene TRBD1, 6 bases. V lost 2 bases and J 5 bases, leaving 19 bases between the germline ends. The CDR3 loop spans 16 amino acids. Germline lookup yields CDR1 MGHRA and CDR2 YSYEKL. The CDR3 DNA reads as TGCGCCAGCAGCCAATTTTTCAGGGGCAAAGAGGACGAGCAGTACTTC. Its protein is CASSQFFRGKEDEQYF.

This clonotype was observed a few times. This rearrangement joins TRBV12-3 or TRBV12-4 to TRBJ2-7, with D possibly TRBD2 on 6 matching bases. Trimming stripped 7 bases from V and 4 bases from J, with 23 bases between. This CDR3 has 16 residues. CDR3 amino acids: CASTSRGKVDEYEQYF. The CDR3 DNA sequence: TGTGCCAGCACATCACGGGGGAAGGTGGATGAGTACGAGCAGTACTTC.

V usage is TRBV7-6 and J usage is TRBJ2-5, with a weak D call TRBD2 (6 bases). From germline, CDR1 is SGHVS and CDR2 FNYEAQ. Trimming took off 5 bases at V and 4 bases at J, with 20 bases between the two ends. The CDR3 has 16 amino acids. The CDR3 region is CASSPQTRGVGETQYF. In nucleotides, the CDR3 is TGTGCCAGCAGCCCACAAACCCGCGGGGTTGGAGAGACCCAGTACTTC.

This clonotype has a handful of counts. V is TRBV4-1 and J is TRBJ2-3; 14 bases align to TRBD2. Unmatched junction bases numbered 5, after V lost 8 bases and J lost 7 bases. Germline V gene data show CDR1 as MGHRA and CDR2 as YSYEKL. CDR3 length equals 14 residues. The CDR3 DNA is TGCGCCAGCCGACTAGCGGGGGGGCAAAATACGCAGTATTTT. The encoded protein is CASRLAGGQNTQYF.

This clonotype was counted a few times. This rearrangement joins TRBV28 to TRBJ2-7, with TRBD1 matching over 8 bases. CDR1 is MDHEN, CDR2 SYDVKM, per germline. Germline trimming cut 5 bases from V and 1 base from J; bases unmatched to any gene: 16. This CDR3 contains 18 residues. The CDR3 sequence: CASSLQGYRGIRSYEQYF. CDR3 sequence (DNA): TGTGCCAGCAGTCTCCAAGGCTACAGGGGGATAAGGTCCTACGAGCAGTACTTC.

V is TRBV20-1 and J is TRBJ2-1; 11 bases match TRBD2. This CDR3 comprises 16 residues. V was clipped by 0 bases and J by 3 bases; unmatched bases: 4. In germline, CDR1 is DFQATT, CDR2 SNEGSKA (reference sequence). The CDR3 protein is CSARDLAGGSYNEQFF. In nucleotides, the CDR3 is TGCAGTGCTAGAGATCTAGCGGGGGGCAGCTACAATGAGCAGTTCTTC.

The chain employs TRBV10-2 and TRBJ2-3, with 9 bases lining up with TRBD2. Trimming took 6 bases from V and 7 from J; bases not matched to a gene: 23. The germline V gene encodes CDR1 WSHSY and CDR2 SAAADI. The length of the CDR3 is 19 residues. For the CDR3, the DNA is TGCGCCAGCAGGACCCCTCTGAGTTGGCGGGGGGGTCTCGGTAATACGCAGTATTTT. Translated: CASRTPLSWRGGLGNTQYF.

The rearrangement uses TRBV10-3 and TRBJ1-5; D not certain. From germline, CDR1 is ENHRY and CDR2 SYGVKD. The CDR3 runs 12 residues. Trimming cost V 8 bases and J 7 bases, with 12 bases left between them. CDR3 protein: CAIGVRRQPQHF. The CDR3 bases are TGTGCCATCGGGGTGAGGCGCCAGCCCCAGCATTTT.

Only a few counts were recorded for this clonotype. The genes are TRBV28 and TRBJ2-7; D assignment may be TRBD1 or TRBD2 (5 bases each). The CDR3 sequence is 16 residues long. Trimming shortened V by 2 bases and J by 6 bases, and 20 bases separated the two germline ends. Germline CDR1 is MDHEN and CDR2 is SYDVKM. CDR3 sequence reads: CASSLGQGVAIFEQYF. DNA of the CDR3: TGTGCCAGCAGTTTAGGCCAGGGAGTCGCTATCTTCGAGCAGTACTTC.

The table lists this clonotype with a few counts. The CDR3 spells CASSWATGEEKLFF. CDR3 sequence (DNA): TGCGCCAGCAGCTGGGCGACGGGCGAAGAAAAACTGTTTTTT. The chain employs TRBV5-1 and TRBJ1-4, with D hard to call. The CDR3 loop spans 14 amino acids. The V gene's germline CDR1 is SGHRS and CDR2 YFSETQ. Trimming removed 3 bases at V and 8 bases at J, with 14 bases between. Based on the CDR3 plus reference TRBV5-1 and TRBJ1-4, the full variable domain is KAGVTQTPRYLIKTRGQQVTLSCSPISGHRSVSWYQQTPGQGLQFLFEYFSETQRNKGNFPGRFSGRQFSNSRSEMNVSTLELGDSALYLCASSWATGEEKLFFGSGTQLSVL.